This entry is about one TCR beta chain. Specified time point: patch test 2, 6 weeks after DPC sensitization. Treatment indicated: therapeutic diphenylcyclopropenone sensitization with weekly scalp DPC. Each CDR3 protein is one row after TCRdb ran MiXCR on the RACE reads. The data contain about 54,000 distinct CDR3 sequences, around 9.5% of them singletons. The record originates from a study of human T cells and chemical hapten exposure. Germline V gene data show CDR1 as LGHDT and CDR2 as YNNKEL (reference sequence). V shed 3 bases and J shed 4 bases, with 9 bases lying between them. This CDR3 spans 14 amino acids.

The chain joins TRBV3-1 to TRBJ2-2; a weak D match, TRBD2 (5 bases). Sequencing used whole blood, obtained in connection with sensitization to the hapten diphenylcyclopropenone (DPC). This clonotype originated in a woman between 45 and 60 years old with alopecia areata. Some clones in this sample may be carry-over from other donors' samples. As DNA, the CDR3 is TGTGCCAGCAGCCACCCGGCGGGCACCGGGGAGCTGTTTTTT. This encodes CASSHPAGTGELFF.